This paragraph reports one T cell receptor beta chain. Antigen specificity is unknown. Sequenced by immunoSEQ multiplex PCR; TCRdb stores in-frame clones only, minus some. The table lists some 580,000 clones, around 97% of them singletons. These data are taken from a study of shared clonotypes between healthy human individuals. Study conclusions and caveats: Non-shared clonotypes displayed generation probabilities falling below those of clonotypes present in all four donors. Only a few donors were included, so the genetic and exposure-history diversity represented was limited.

The CDR3 sequence is 14 residues long. Germline CDR1 MNHNY, CDR2 SVGAGI (reference sequence). What was sequenced was naive CD4+ T cells sorted from blood. The subset is: CD45RA+ positively selected. V usage is TRBV6-6 and J usage is TRBJ2-5; weak D call: TRBD1 (5 bases). The J call is doubtful: the DNA matches TRBJ2-7 better. The sequence came from a woman aged 30 to 39 in good health. The CDR3 protein is CASSPLQGPYEQYF. CDR3 bases: TGTGCCAGCAGCCCCTTGCAGGGCCCCTACGAGCAGTACTTC.